These T cell receptor beta chains were read from a single sample in a study of blood T cells in healthy people across ages. MiXCR, run by TCRdb on the 5' RACE reads, gives a single entry per CDR3 protein. The table includes roughly 410,000 distinct CDR3 sequences, about 55% detected once. Sequencing was performed on blood. Every receptor here comes from a man aged 60-69 years in good health. Both conserved end residues are part of each CDR3. D genes are given only for firm matches. Some rows have no size entry. The others give once, few or many, or a class for an expanded clone.

>TRBJ1-6|.|TRBV6-5|.
CASRQRDNSPLHF
>TRBJ2-1|few|TRBV18|.
CASSPLHGGASYNEQFF
>TRBJ2-7|.|TRBV12-3/TRBV12-4|TRBD1
CASSLGGTGGYEQYF
>TRBJ2-3|few|TRBV7-2|.
CASSPSRLTDTQYF
>TRBJ1-1|.|TRBV14|.
CASSQDLLGTEAFF
>TRBJ1-6|.|TRBV20-1|.
CSAPTGTGPSSSYNSPLHF
>TRBJ1-2|.|TRBV6-5|.
CASIGPGNNYGYTF
>TRBJ1-1|.|TRBV6-2/TRBV6-3|.
CASRITGTNTEAFF
>TRBJ1-1|.|TRBV28|.
CASTPRGPNTEAFF
>TRBJ2-7|few|TRBV20-1|.
CSARDAGHAARSYEQYF
>.|.|TRBV2|.
CASSETGAEGETQYF
>TRBJ2-7|few|TRBV5-1|.
CASSWSTGAQGEQYF
>TRBJ1-1|.|TRBV4-3|.
CASSQEIASEAFF
>TRBJ2-4|.|TRBV15|TRBD2
CATSEQVPWREVKNIQYF
>TRBJ2-1|.|TRBV24-1|TRBD2
CATSGQSGSSYNEQFF
>TRBJ2-1|.|TRBV20-1|TRBD2
CSAGLADYNEQFF
>TRBJ2-3|.|TRBV7-6|.
CASSRIGDTQYF
>TRBJ2-7|.|TRBV20-1|TRBD1
CSASARTGAYEQYF
>TRBJ2-7|.|TRBV12-3/TRBV12-4|.
CASSPWRGQGRYEQYF
>TRBJ1-5|.|TRBV12-3/TRBV12-4|.
CASSFQDWNQPQHF
>.|few|TRBV28|.
CASTLEGHEQYF
>TRBJ1-2|many|TRBV30|.
CAWTIDAGGYTF
>TRBJ2-7|.|TRBV7-9|.
CASSLAGRTRAYEQYF
>.|few|TRBV7-9|TRBD1
CASSPMGQGANHEQYF
>TRBJ2-7|.|TRBV20-1|TRBD1
CSARDPQGYEQYF
>TRBJ2-3|.|TRBV7-2|TRBD2
CASSSTSGGATDTQYF
>TRBJ2-1|.|TRBV20-1|TRBD2
CSARRRGGGVQFF
>TRBJ2-1|.|TRBV13|.
CASSLRIGEQFF
>TRBJ2-5|.|TRBV14|.
CASSRLTASAQETQYF
>.|.|TRBV6-2/TRBV6-3|TRBD1
CASSSGQGLWETQYF
>TRBJ2-3|few|TRBV7-2|TRBD2
CASSSLRGSYTDTQYF
>TRBJ2-5|few|TRBV2|.
CASYRSRGQETQYF
>TRBJ2-5|.|TRBV4-3|.
CASSQVVGENNEQYF
>.|once|TRBV7-2|TRBD2
CASNAGGSYYNEQYF
>TRBJ2-3|.|TRBV4-3|.
CASSQGPGGATPTDTQYF
>TRBJ2-4|once|TRBV20-1|.
CSARVVAKNIQYF
>TRBJ2-3|.|TRBV20-1|.
CSAGDTQYF
>TRBJ1-1|.|TRBV5-1|TRBD1
CASSGDRLFTEAFF
>TRBJ1-2|once|TRBV12-3/TRBV12-4|.
CASSLGANGYTF
>TRBJ2-1|.|TRBV9|TRBD1
CASSGTGARENEQFF
>.|.|TRBV14|.
CASSHLREQYF
>TRBJ2-7|many|TRBV20-1|TRBD2
CSALSGKKYF
>TRBJ2-7|.|TRBV30|.
CAWGPHSYEQYF
>TRBJ1-1|.|TRBV6-1|.
CASRVKDSTEAFF
>TRBJ2-7|.|TRBV29-1|.
CSVGGRASYEQYF
>TRBJ2-5|.|TRBV6-2/TRBV6-3|.
CASSYFRSQETQYF
>TRBJ1-2|few|TRBV7-9|.
CASSLPSYGYTF
>TRBJ1-2|.|TRBV24-1|.
CATSAPGPNYGYTF
>TRBJ2-5|few|TRBV6-1|TRBD1
CASNDRGWETQYF
>.|.|TRBV29-1|.
CSVEGGLTSYNEQYF
>TRBJ1-3|.|TRBV10-3|.
CAITGGGRAGNTIYF
>TRBJ2-1|.|TRBV10-3|.
CAIKGGALGYNEQFF
>TRBJ2-7|many|TRBV5-6|.
CASSFRLGEYEQYF
>TRBJ2-1|.|TRBV28|.
CASSLPTGFRENEQFF